The rows below give T cell receptor beta chains drawn from one sample of a study of T cells expressing NK-cell markers. TCRdb re-called the 5' RACE reads and shows each CDR3 protein once, DNA omitted. The specimen's table records some 390,000 distinct CDR3 sequences. Specimen: blood T cells: a sorted CD56 or NKG2C T cell subset, CD4+ or CD8+ T cells, or bulk PBMC T cells (not recorded which). The receptor source for this set is a woman aged 50 to 60 in good health. The CDR3 runs from the conserved cysteine through the conserved F or W.

CDR3: CASSPTTTGGAREQPQHF; J: TRBJ1-5; V: TRBV4-2; length: 18
CDR3: CASSISGTETQYF; J: TRBJ2-5; V: TRBV12-3/TRBV12-4; length: 13
CDR3: CASSHARRDTRYNEQFF; J: TRBJ2-1; V: TRBV11-2; length: 17
CDR3: CASSLMGNSYEQYF; J: TRBJ2-7; V: TRBV7-8; length: 14
CDR3: CSAVPTMGGTDTQYF; J: TRBJ2-3; V: TRBV20-1; length: 15
CDR3: CSAIGTANSNQPQHF; J: TRBJ1-5; V: TRBV20-1; length: 15
CDR3: CSVEEATGITGELFF; J: TRBJ2-2; V: TRBV29-1; length: 15
CDR3: CASSLTGQGPNEQFF; J: TRBJ2-1; V: TRBV11-2; length: 15
CDR3: CSASGQTGANVLTF; J: TRBJ2-6; V: TRBV20-1; length: 14
CDR3: CASSGLPGTDTQYF; J: TRBJ2-3; V: TRBV12-3/TRBV12-4; length: 14
CDR3: CASSPKTGFLNEQFF; J: TRBJ2-1; V: TRBV18; length: 15
CDR3: CASSRGLADSYNEQFF; J: TRBJ2-1; V: TRBV19; length: 16
CDR3: CASSFGSGPEQYF; J: TRBJ2-7; V: TRBV5-1; length: 13
CDR3: CASGWDSTYEQYF; J: TRBJ2-7; V: TRBV11-2; length: 13
CDR3: CASSLEYSEAFF; J: TRBJ1-1; V: TRBV7-9; length: 12
CDR3: CASSDNRDRGSNTEAFF; J: TRBJ1-1; V: TRBV9; length: 17
CDR3: CSARPPTGGFYEQYF; J: TRBJ2-7; V: TRBV20-1; length: 15
CDR3: CASSHEGPDNEQFF; J: TRBJ2-1; V: TRBV4-1; length: 14
CDR3: CASSVLLGSSAQHF; J: TRBJ1-5; V: TRBV19; length: 14
CDR3: CASSFELGTGVEQFF; J: TRBJ2-1; V: TRBV5-5; length: 15
CDR3: CASSSEAGIDEQFF; J: TRBJ2-1; V: TRBV7-9; length: 14
CDR3: CSVYPSGRVTDTQYF; J: TRBJ2-3; V: TRBV29-1; length: 15
CDR3: CSVVLAGGFETQYF; J: TRBJ2-5; V: TRBV29-1; length: 14
CDR3: CATSRGGQGVTGELFF; J: TRBJ2-2; V: TRBV15; length: 16
CDR3: CASSNDRDLSTDTQYF; J: TRBJ2-3; V: TRBV27; length: 16
CDR3: CASSPGLAWGTDTQYF; J: TRBJ2-3; V: TRBV7-7; length: 16
CDR3: CASSFRSGGDSPLHF; J: TRBJ1-6; V: TRBV12-3/TRBV12-4; length: 15
CDR3: CASSPLAGRRNEQFF; J: TRBJ2-1; V: TRBV5-1; length: 15
CDR3: CASSWVENTGELFF; J: TRBJ2-2; V: TRBV27; length: 14
CDR3: CSVARTNTEAFF; J: TRBJ1-1; V: TRBV29-1; length: 12
CDR3: CATSEQTGPADTQYF; J: TRBJ2-3; V: TRBV24-1; length: 15
CDR3: CAINSPGGLQHF; J: TRBJ1-5; V: TRBV10-3; length: 12
CDR3: CACPAGGMADTQYF; J: TRBJ2-3; V: TRBV30; length: 14
CDR3: CASSLGGRANEQFF; J: TRBJ2-1; V: TRBV5-1; length: 14
CDR3: CASTLGTSGTDTQYF; J: TRBJ2-3; V: TRBV12-3/TRBV12-4; length: 15